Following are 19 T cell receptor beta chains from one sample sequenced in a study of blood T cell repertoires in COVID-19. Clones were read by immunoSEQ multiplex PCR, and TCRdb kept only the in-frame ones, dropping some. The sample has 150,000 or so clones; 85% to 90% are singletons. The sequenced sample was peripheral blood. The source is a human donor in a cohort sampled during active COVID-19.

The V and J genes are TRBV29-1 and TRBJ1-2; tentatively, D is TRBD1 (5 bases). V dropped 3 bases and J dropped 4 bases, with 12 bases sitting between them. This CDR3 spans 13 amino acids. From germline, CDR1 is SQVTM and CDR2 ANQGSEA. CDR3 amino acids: CSVEGSGLYGYTF. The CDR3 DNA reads TGCAGCGTTGAGGGATCAGGGCTCTATGGCTACACCTTC.

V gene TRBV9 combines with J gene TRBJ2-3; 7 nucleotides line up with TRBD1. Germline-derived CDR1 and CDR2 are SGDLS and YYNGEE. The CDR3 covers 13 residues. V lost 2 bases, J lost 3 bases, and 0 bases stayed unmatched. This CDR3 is CASSVRGTDTQYF. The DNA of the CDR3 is TGTGCCAGCAGCGTCAGGGGGACAGATACGCAGTATTTT.

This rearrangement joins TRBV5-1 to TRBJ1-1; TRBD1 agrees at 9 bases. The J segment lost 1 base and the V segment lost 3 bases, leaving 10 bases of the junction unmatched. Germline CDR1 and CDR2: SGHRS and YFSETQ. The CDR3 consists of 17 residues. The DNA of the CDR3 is TGCGCCAGCAGCTGGGCCCCGACAGGGGGATCGAACACTGAAGCTTTCTTT. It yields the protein CASSWAPTGGSNTEAFF.

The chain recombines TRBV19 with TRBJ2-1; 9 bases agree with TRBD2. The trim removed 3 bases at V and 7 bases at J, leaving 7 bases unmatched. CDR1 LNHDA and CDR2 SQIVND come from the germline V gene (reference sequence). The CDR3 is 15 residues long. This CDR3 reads CASSIWIAGENEQFF. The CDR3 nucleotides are TGTGCCAGTAGTATCTGGATAGCGGGAGAGAATGAGCAGTTCTTC.

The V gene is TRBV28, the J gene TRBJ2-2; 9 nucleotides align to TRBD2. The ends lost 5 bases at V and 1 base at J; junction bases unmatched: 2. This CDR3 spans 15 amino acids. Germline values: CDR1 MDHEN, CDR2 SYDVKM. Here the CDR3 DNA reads TGTGCCAGCAGTAGACTAGCGGTGAACACCGGGGAGCTGTTTTTT. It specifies CASSRLAVNTGELFF. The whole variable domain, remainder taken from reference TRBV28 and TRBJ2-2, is DVKVTQSSRYLVKRTGEKVFLECVQDMDHENMFWYRQDPGLGLRLIYFSYDVKMKEKGDIPEGYSVSREKKERFSLILESASTNQTSMYLCASSRLAVNTGELFFGEGSRLTVL.

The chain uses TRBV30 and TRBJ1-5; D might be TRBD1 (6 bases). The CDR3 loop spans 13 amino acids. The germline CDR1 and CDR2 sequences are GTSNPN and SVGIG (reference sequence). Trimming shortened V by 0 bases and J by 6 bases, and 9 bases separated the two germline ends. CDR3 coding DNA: TGTGCCTGGAGTGTACAGGGAATTCAGCCCCAGCATTTT. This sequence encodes CAWSVQGIQPQHF. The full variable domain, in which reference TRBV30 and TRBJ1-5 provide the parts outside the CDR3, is SQTIHQWPATLVQPVGSPLSLECTVEGTSNPNLYWYRQAAGRGLQLLFYSVGIGQISSEVPQNLSASRPQDRQFILSSKKLLLSDSGFYLCAWSVQGIQPQHFGDGTRLSIL.

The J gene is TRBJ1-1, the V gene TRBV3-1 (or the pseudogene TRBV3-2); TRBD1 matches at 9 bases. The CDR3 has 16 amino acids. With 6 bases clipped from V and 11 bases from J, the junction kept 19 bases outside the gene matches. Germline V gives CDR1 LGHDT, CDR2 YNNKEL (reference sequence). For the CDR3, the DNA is TGTGCCAGCAGTTTCAGGGCTGGGACAGGGCATTTTTTGGCTTTCTTT. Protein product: CASSFRAGTGHFLAFF.

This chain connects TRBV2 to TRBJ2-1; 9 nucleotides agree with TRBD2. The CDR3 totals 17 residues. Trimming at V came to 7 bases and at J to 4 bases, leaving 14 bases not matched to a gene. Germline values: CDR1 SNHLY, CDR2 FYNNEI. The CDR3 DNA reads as TGTGCCAGCACCGAGGGCCCCCGACTAGCGGCTTACAATGAGCAGTTCTTC. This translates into CASTEGPRLAAYNEQFF.

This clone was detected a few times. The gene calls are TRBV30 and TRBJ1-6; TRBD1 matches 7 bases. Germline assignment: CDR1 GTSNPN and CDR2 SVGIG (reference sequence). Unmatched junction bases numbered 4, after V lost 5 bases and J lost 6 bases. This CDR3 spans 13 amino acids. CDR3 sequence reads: CAWAGQFNSPLHF. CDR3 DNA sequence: TGTGCCTGGGCGGGACAGTTTAATTCACCCCTCCACTTT.

The CDR3 is CASSSTGEGYNEQFF. The CDR3, as DNA: TGTGCCAGCAGCTCCACAGGGGAAGGCTACAATGAGCAGTTCTTC. This sequence joins TRBV5-4 and TRBJ2-1, with 7 bases identical to TRBD1. CDR1 SGHNT and CDR2 YYREEE come from the germline V gene (reference sequence). The trim removed 3 bases at V and 3 bases at J, leaving 6 bases unmatched. There are 15 residues in the CDR3. Together with reference TRBV5-4 and TRBJ2-1, the CDR3 gives the full variable domain: ETGVTQSPTHLIKTRGQQVTLRCSSQSGHNTVSWYQQALGQGPQFIFQYYREEENGRGNFPPRFSGLQFPNYSSELNVNALELDDSALYLCASSSTGEGYNEQFFGPGTRLTVL.

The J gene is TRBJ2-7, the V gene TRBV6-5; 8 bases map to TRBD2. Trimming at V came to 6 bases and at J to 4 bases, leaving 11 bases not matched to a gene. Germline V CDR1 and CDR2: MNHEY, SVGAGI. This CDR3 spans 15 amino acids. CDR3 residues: CASSGARLAIYEQYF. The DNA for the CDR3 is TGTGCCAGCAGCGGCGCCCGACTAGCGATATACGAGCAGTACTTC.

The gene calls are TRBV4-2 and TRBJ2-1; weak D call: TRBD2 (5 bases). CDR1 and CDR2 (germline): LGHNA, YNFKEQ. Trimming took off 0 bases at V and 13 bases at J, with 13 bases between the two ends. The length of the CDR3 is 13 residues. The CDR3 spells CASSQEVRLAQFF. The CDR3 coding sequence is TGTGCCAGCAGCCAAGAGGTACGGCTAGCACAGTTCTTC.

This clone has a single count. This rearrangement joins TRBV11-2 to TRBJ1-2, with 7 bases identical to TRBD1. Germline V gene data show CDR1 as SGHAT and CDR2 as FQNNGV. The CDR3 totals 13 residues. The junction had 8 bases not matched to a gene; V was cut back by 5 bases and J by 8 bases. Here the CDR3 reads CASSPDRVSGYTF. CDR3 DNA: TGTGCCAGCAGCCCTGACAGGGTGTCAGGCTACACCTTC.

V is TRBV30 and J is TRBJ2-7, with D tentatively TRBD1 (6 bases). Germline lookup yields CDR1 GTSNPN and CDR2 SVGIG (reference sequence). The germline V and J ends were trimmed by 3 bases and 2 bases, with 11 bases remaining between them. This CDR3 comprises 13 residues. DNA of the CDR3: TGTGCCTGGAGCCCGCAGGGGCCCTACGAGCAGTACTTC. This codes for CAWSPQGPYEQYF.

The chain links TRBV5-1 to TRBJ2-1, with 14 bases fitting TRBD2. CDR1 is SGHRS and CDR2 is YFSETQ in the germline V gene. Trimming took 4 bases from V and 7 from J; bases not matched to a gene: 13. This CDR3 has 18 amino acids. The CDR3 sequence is CASSHTPGLAGESNEQFF. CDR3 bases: TGCGCCAGCAGCCACACGCCGGGACTAGCGGGAGAGTCGAATGAGCAGTTCTTC. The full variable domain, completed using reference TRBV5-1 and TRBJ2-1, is KAGVTQTPRYLIKTRGQQVTLSCSPISGHRSVSWYQQTPGQGLQFLFEYFSETQRNKGNFPGRFSGRQFSNSRSEMNVSTLELGDSALYLCASSHTPGLAGESNEQFFGPGTRLTVL.

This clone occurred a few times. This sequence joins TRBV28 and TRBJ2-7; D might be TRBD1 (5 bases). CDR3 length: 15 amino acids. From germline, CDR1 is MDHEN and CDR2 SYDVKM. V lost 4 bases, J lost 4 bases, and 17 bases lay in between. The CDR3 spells CASSYQGNRRYEQYF. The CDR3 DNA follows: TGTGCCAGCAGTTACCAAGGAAACAGGAGATACGAGCAGTACTTC.

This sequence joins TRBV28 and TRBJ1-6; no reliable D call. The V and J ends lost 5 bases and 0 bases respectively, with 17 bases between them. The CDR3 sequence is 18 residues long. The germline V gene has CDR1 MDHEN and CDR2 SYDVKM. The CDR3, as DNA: TGTGCCAGCAGTATTAAGACCTTTTCTAGCTCCTATAATTCACCCCTCCACTTT. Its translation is CASSIKTFSSSYNSPLHF.

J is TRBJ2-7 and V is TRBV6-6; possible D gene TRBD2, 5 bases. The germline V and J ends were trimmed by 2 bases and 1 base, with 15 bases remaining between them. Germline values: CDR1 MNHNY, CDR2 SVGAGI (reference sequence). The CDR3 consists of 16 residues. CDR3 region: CASSYGRSTSSYEQYF. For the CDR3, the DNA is TGTGCCAGCAGTTACGGGCGATCTACTAGTTCCTACGAGCAGTACTTC.

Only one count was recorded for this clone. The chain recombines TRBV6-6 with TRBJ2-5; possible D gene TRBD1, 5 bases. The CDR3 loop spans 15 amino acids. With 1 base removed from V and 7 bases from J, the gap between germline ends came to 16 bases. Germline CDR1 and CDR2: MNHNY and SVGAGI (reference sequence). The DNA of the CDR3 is TGTGCCAGCAGTTACTACACAGGACACTCCGGGACCCAGTACTTC. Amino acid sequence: CASSYYTGHSGTQYF.